This TCR beta chain was retrieved from a study of T cell responses to AZD1222 COVID-19 vaccine. The protocol was immunoSEQ multiplex PCR, while the TCRdb copy is restricted to in-frame clones and leaves out a portion. The sample includes about 270,000 clones, 85% to 95% of them seen just once. V gave up 1 base and J gave up 2 bases, with 12 bases separating them. Germline lookup yields CDR1 SGHRS and CDR2 YFSETQ. There are 15 residues in the CDR3. The TCR sequence derives from an adult who received the AZD1222 COVID-19 vaccine. Sequenced material: peripheral blood, taken 28 days after the second AZD1222 dose. The chain couples TRBV5-1 to TRBJ2-5, with a tentative D call TRBD1 (6 bases). The CDR3 is CASSLPGDRQETQYF. The DNA of the CDR3 is TGCGCCAGCAGCTTGCCTGGCGACAGGCAAGAGACCCAGTACTTC.